One sample yielded the 20 T cell receptor beta chains listed below, sequenced in a study of OX40 agonist ivuxolimab in advanced cancers. The method was immunoSEQ multiplex PCR; TCRdb's version includes in-frame clones alone and lacks a portion of them. The sample has roughly 79,000 clones, 85% to 95% seen once. This material consisted of CD4+ or CD8+ T cells sorted from blood, taken in a trial of the OX40 agonist ivuxolimab. The source of these receptors is an adult with an advanced solid tumor such as melanoma, head and neck, liver or kidney cancer.

The CDR3 protein is CASSLAEYQETQYF. CDR3 DNA sequence: TGTGCCAGCAGTCTAGCAGAGTACCAAGAGACCCAGTACTTC. V gene TRBV6-1 combines with J gene TRBJ2-5; TRBD2 is a possible D gene (5 bases). V lost 5 bases, J lost 0 bases, and 10 bases lay in between. Germline V CDR1 and CDR2: MNHNS, SASEGT. The CDR3 is made up of 14 amino acids.

The rearrangement uses TRBV28 and TRBJ2-7; 9 bases line up with TRBD1. Germline CDR1 reads MDHEN; CDR2 reads SYDVKM. J was trimmed by 4 bases and V by 6 bases; bases with no gene match: 10. The CDR3 covers 15 residues. Here the CDR3 reads CASRSYAGTGYEQYF. The CDR3 DNA reads TGTGCCAGCAGATCCTACGCCGGGACAGGGTACGAGCAGTACTTC.

This chain uses TRBV7-8 with TRBJ2-1; the D call may be TRBD1 or TRBD2 (5 bases each). The ends were cut back, 1 base at V and 7 bases at J, with 11 bases in the middle. Germline-derived CDR1 and CDR2 are SGHVS and FQNEAQ. This CDR3 contains 14 residues. CDR3 in amino acids: CASSLGGPGNEQFF. DNA of the CDR3: TGTGCCAGCAGCTTAGGGGGACCAGGGAATGAGCAGTTCTTC.

V is TRBV29-1 and J is TRBJ2-3, with D uncertain. Germline CDR1 and CDR2: SQVTM and ANQGSEA. With 0 bases removed from V and 4 bases from J, the gap between germline ends came to 8 bases. This CDR3 is 13 amino acids long. The CDR3 protein is CSVEDPRSDTQYF. The CDR3 DNA reads as TGCAGCGTTGAAGACCCCCGGTCAGATACGCAGTATTTT.

The chain recombines TRBV9 with TRBJ2-2; 12 bases agree with TRBD2. Germline lookup yields CDR1 SGDLS and CDR2 YYNGEE. This CDR3 has 17 amino acids. J was trimmed by 4 bases and V by 3 bases; bases with no gene match: 7. This chain's CDR3 is CASSARLAGESTGELFF. DNA for the CDR3: TGTGCCAGCAGCGCAAGACTAGCGGGGGAGAGCACCGGGGAGCTGTTTTTT.

This clone occurred once. CDR3 region: CAIMDSNYGYTF. The DNA for the CDR3 is TGTGCCATCATGGACAGTAACTATGGCTACACCTTC. This chain connects TRBV10-3 to TRBJ1-2; tentatively, D is TRBD1 (6 bases). CDR1 ENHRY and CDR2 SYGVKD come from the germline V gene. CDR3 length equals 12 residues. V was trimmed by 7 bases and J by 1 base, leaving 7 bases between them.

The chain recombines TRBV11-2 with TRBJ2-5; D call uncertain. V was clipped by 2 bases and J by 1 base, with 8 bases between them. Germline CDR1 is SGHAT and CDR2 is FQNNGV. This CDR3 spans 14 amino acids. CDR3 sequence (DNA): TGTGCCAGCAGCTTATACAAGGGCCAAGAGACCCAGTACTTC. Translated: CASSLYKGQETQYF. The complete variable domain, with remaining parts taken from reference TRBV11-2 and TRBJ2-5, reads EAGVAQSPRYKIIEKRQSVAFWCNPISGHATLYWYQQILGQGPKLLIQFQNNGVVDDSQLPKDRFSAERLKGVDSTLKIQPAKLEDSAVYLCASSLYKGQETQYFGPGTRLLVL.

Comments on this clone: Germline and junction disagree at one end, which may indicate a read error. This chain connects TRBV7-7 to TRBJ1-1; D call uncertain. CDR1 SSHAT and CDR2 FNYEAQ come from the germline V gene (reference sequence). The CDR3 is 13 residues long. The CDR3 DNA sequence: TGTGCTAGCAGCTTAGAACAGAACACTGAAGCTTTCTTT. It is translated as CASSLEQNTEAFF.

The CDR3 loop is CATRGEGTDTQYF. The DNA for the CDR3 is TGTGCCACGCGGGGGGAGGGCACAGATACGCAGTATTTT. The chain recombines TRBV7-3 with TRBJ2-3; 8 nucleotides line up with TRBD2. This CDR3 comprises 13 residues. V gave up 10 bases and J gave up 1 base; unmatched junction bases: 4. Germline values: CDR1 SGHTA, CDR2 FQGTGA. The full variable domain, rest sourced from reference TRBV7-3 and TRBJ2-3, is GAGVSQTPSNKVTEKGKYVELRCDPISGHTALYWYRQSLGQGPEFLIYFQGTGAADDSGLPNDRFFAVRPEGSVSTLKIQRTERGDSAVYLCATRGEGTDTQYFGPGTRLTVL.

The chain employs TRBV9 and TRBJ1-1; TRBD1 matches 11 bases. V lost 7 bases and J lost 0; bases outside the gene matches: 2. CDR3 length equals 14 residues. The germline gives CDR1 SGDLS, CDR2 YYNGEE. Written as DNA, the CDR3 is TGTGCCAGCGGACAGGGGGCGATGAACACTGAAGCTTTCTTT. Translating gives CASGQGAMNTEAFF.

This chain connects TRBV11-2 to TRBJ2-5; TRBD1 aligns across 11 bases. Looked up from germline, CDR1 is SGHAT and CDR2 is FQNNGV. The CDR3 totals 18 residues. V was pared by 0 bases and J by 4 bases, with 10 bases of the junction left unmatched. The CDR3 here is CASSLDSRTGGRRETQYF. The CDR3 DNA sequence: TGTGCCAGCAGCTTAGATTCAAGGACAGGGGGCCGCAGAGAGACCCAGTACTTC.

The CDR3 here is CASSLGQGAYEQYF. Here the CDR3 DNA reads TGTGCCAGCAGCCTAGGACAGGGGGCCTACGAGCAGTACTTC. The chain recombines TRBV4-2 with TRBJ2-7; 10 bases agree with TRBD1. This CDR3 is built from 14 residues. In germline, CDR1 is LGHNA, CDR2 YNFKEQ. The ends lost 4 bases at V and 2 bases at J; junction bases unmatched: 2.

The gene calls are TRBV9 and TRBJ2-7, with 10 bases lining up with TRBD2. Germline CDR1 reads SGDLS; CDR2 reads YYNGEE. Trimming at V came to 5 bases and at J to 1 base, leaving 6 bases not matched to a gene. The CDR3 length is 15 residues. CDR3 DNA: TGTGCCAGCAGTGTTGCTAGCGGGGGTTCCTACGAGCAGTACTTC. The encoded protein is CASSVASGGSYEQYF.

This chain links TRBV7-9 with TRBJ1-3; no reliable D call. Per the germline V gene, CDR1 is SEHNR and CDR2 is FQNEAQ (reference sequence). The CDR3 spans 11 residues. Trimming stripped 4 bases from V and 2 bases from J, with 0 bases between. CDR3 protein: CASSSGNTIYF. The CDR3 nucleotides read TGTGCCAGCAGCTCTGGAAACACCATATATTTT.

The chain recombines TRBV6-1 with TRBJ1-2; D not resolved. The V end lost 10 bases, the J end lost 3 bases, and 15 bases lay between the germline ends. The CDR3 length is 13 residues. Germline CDR1 MNHNS, CDR2 SASEGT. CDR3 protein: CATRSPLDYGYTF. CDR3 DNA sequence: TGTGCCACCCGGTCGCCCCTCGACTATGGCTACACCTTC.

The chain links TRBV4-3 to TRBJ1-1; 10 bases fit TRBD1. The J segment lost 1 base and the V segment lost 1 base, leaving 12 bases of the junction unmatched. CDR1 and CDR2 (germline): LGHNA, YSLEER. The CDR3 loop spans 19 amino acids. Here the CDR3 reads CASSQAEPGQGIGNTEAFF. CDR3 in DNA: TGCGCCAGCAGCCAAGCTGAACCGGGACAGGGGATCGGGAACACTGAAGCTTTCTTT.

The V gene is TRBV10-2, the J gene TRBJ2-5; D call uncertain. The germline V and J ends were trimmed by 6 bases and 1 base, with 6 bases remaining between them. In germline, CDR1 is WSHSY, CDR2 SAAADI. CDR3 length: 12 residues. CDR3 nucleotide sequence: TGCGCCAGCAGGGGCGGCCAAGAGACCCAGTACTTC. It encodes CASRGGQETQYF.

V gene TRBV7-2 combines with J gene TRBJ1-5, with D possibly TRBD1 on 5 matching bases. The ends were cut back, 6 bases at V and 5 bases at J, with 14 bases in the middle. The germline V gene has CDR1 SGHTA and CDR2 FQGNSA. The CDR3 loop spans 14 amino acids. This CDR3 is CASSWDGGDQPQHF. The CDR3 coding sequence is TGTGCCAGCAGTTGGGACGGCGGGGATCAGCCCCAGCATTTT.

V gene TRBV7-9 combines with J gene TRBJ1-1; 10 nucleotides match TRBD1. V was pared by 1 base and J by 5 bases, with 13 bases of the junction left unmatched. This CDR3 comprises 18 residues. From germline, CDR1 is SEHNR and CDR2 FQNEAQ (reference sequence). CDR3 coding DNA: TGTGCCAGCAGCTTAGGAAAGGGACAGGGGCTTGGGAAGACTGAAGCTTTCTTT. Its protein is CASSLGKGQGLGKTEAFF.

This clone is a singleton in its sample. The chain is built from TRBV13 and TRBJ2-3, with 7 bases identical to TRBD2. CDR3 length: 16 residues. J gave up 3 bases and V 2 bases, and 8 bases lay outside the gene matches. Germline V gene sequence: CDR1 PRHDT, CDR2 FYEKMQ (reference sequence). For the CDR3, the DNA is TGTGCCAGCAGCTTACGAGTCGGGACTAAGACAGATACGCAGTATTTT. Translation gives CASSLRVGTKTDTQYF. Full variable domain (remainder filled in from reference TRBV13 and TRBJ2-3): AAGVIQSPRHLIKEKRETATLKCYPIPRHDTVYWYQQGPGQDPQFLISFYEKMQSDKGSIPDRFSAQQFSDYHSELNMSSLELGDSALYFCASSLRVGTKTDTQYFGPGTRLTVL.